The following is a T cell receptor beta chain sequence with its context. Its specificity is not known. The repertoire was sequenced with immunoSEQ multiplex PCR; TCRdb's copy has only in-frame clones and lacks some. Of some 150,000 clones listed, 89% were seen once; the top ten hold approximately 4.5%. The sample belongs to a study of T cell responses to AZD1222 COVID-19 vaccine. Study-level points and caveats: Repertoire sampling occurred only after the peak T cell response. Spike regions recognized by vaccine-associated CD4 TCRs spanned the protein, led by 160-218 and 743-854.

Germline V gene sequence: CDR1 SGHDN, CDR2 FVKESK. J was trimmed by 4 bases and V by 1 base; bases with no gene match: 11. This CDR3 contains 17 residues. The receptor comes from an adult in good health. This chain links TRBV14 with TRBJ1-1; 8 nucleotides match TRBD1. This specimen consisted of peripheral blood, obtained on day 0 of AZD1222 vaccination. The CDR3 protein is CASSQAYQGARSTEAFF. The CDR3 DNA is TGTGCCAGCAGCCAAGCCTACCAGGGGGCGCGGAGCACTGAAGCTTTCTTT.